This entry lists 25 T cell receptor beta chains sequenced from one sample in a study of blood T cell repertoires in COVID-19. Only in-frame clones appear in the TCRdb table, and some are missing; sequencing was by immunoSEQ multiplex PCR. The table includes 240,000 or so clones, around 87% detected once. Sequenced input: peripheral blood. The receptors were gathered from a man in his fifties or sixties who had recovered from COVID-19.

Note on this clone: Distinct nucleotide sequences in the sample also encode this CDR3. The chain recombines TRBV18 with TRBJ1-1, with TRBD1 matching over 8 bases. V lost 6 bases to trimming and J lost 1 base; unmatched junction nucleotides: 4. The CDR3 contains 14 residues. Germline CDR1 is KGHSH and CDR2 is LQKENI. CDR3 sequence: CASSQGQGNTEAFF. The CDR3 DNA reads as TGTGCCAGCTCTCAAGGACAGGGGAACACTGAAGCTTTCTTT.

V and J are TRBV5-8 and TRBJ2-2; 7 bases are shared with TRBD2. The V segment lost 4 bases and the J segment 7 bases; nucleotides outside the gene matches: 10. The CDR3 is 15 residues long. Germline V gene data show CDR1 as SGHTS and CDR2 as YDEGEE. CDR3 DNA sequence: TGTGCCAGCAGCCAAGAAGGACTAGAGGGCGGGGAGCTGTTTTTT. Translating gives CASSQEGLEGGELFF.

The V and J genes are TRBV4-1 and TRBJ2-7, with 11 nucleotides matching TRBD2. CDR1 is MGHRA, CDR2 YSYEKL, per germline. Germline trimming cut 1 base from V and 4 bases from J; bases unmatched to any gene: 9. This CDR3 is 17 amino acids long. DNA for the CDR3: TGCGCCAGCAGCCAAGGACGGATAGCGGGGGGGCAGTACGAGCAGTACTTC. As protein: CASSQGRIAGGQYEQYF.

The chain combines TRBV30 with TRBJ1-6, with 8 bases aligning to TRBD1. This CDR3 is 15 amino acids long. The V segment lost 4 bases and the J segment 9 bases; nucleotides outside the gene matches: 11. The V gene's germline CDR1 is GTSNPN and CDR2 SVGIG (reference sequence). The CDR3: CAWNTFRGLTSPLHF. CDR3 bases: TGTGCCTGGAACACTTTCAGGGGGCTAACTTCACCCCTCCACTTT. Combining the CDR3 with reference TRBV30 and TRBJ1-6 gives the whole variable domain SQTIHQWPATLVQPVGSPLSLECTVEGTSNPNLYWYRQAAGRGLQLLFYSVGIGQISSEVPQNLSASRPQDRQFILSSKKLLLSDSGFYLCAWNTFRGLTSPLHFGNGTRLTVT.

The sample holds a few counts of this clone. The rearrangement links TRBV19 to TRBJ1-5; possibly TRBD1 for D (6 bases). The CDR3 covers 15 residues. V lost 5 bases to trimming and J lost 5 bases, with 16 bases between them. Germline CDR1 reads LNHDA; CDR2 reads SQIVND (reference sequence). CDR3 in amino acids: CASSHTGYGHQPQHF. The CDR3 coding sequence is TGTGCCAGTAGTCATACAGGGTATGGTCATCAGCCCCAGCATTTT.

The chain carries TRBV10-3 and TRBJ1-6, with 7 bases fitting TRBD1. V was clipped by 10 bases and J by 5 bases; unmatched bases: 14. Germline-derived CDR1 and CDR2 are ENHRY and SYGVKD. The CDR3 totals 16 residues. The CDR3 bases are TGTGCCACTAAACCCCGACAGGGATCAAATAATTCACCCCTCCACTTT. Its protein product is CATKPRQGSNNSPLHF.

This clone was seen at least ten times. The chain recombines TRBV7-7 with TRBJ2-2; unclear D gene. In germline, CDR1 is SSHAT, CDR2 FNYEAQ (reference sequence). Trimming stripped 2 bases from V and 4 bases from J, with 8 bases between. The CDR3 has 14 amino acids. This CDR3 is CASSLSPSTGELFF. The CDR3 coding sequence is TGTGCCAGCAGCTTATCCCCCAGCACCGGGGAGCTGTTTTTT.

This clone showed up just a few times. The genes are TRBV5-1 and TRBJ1-1; 9 nucleotides match TRBD1. Germline CDR1 SGHRS, CDR2 YFSETQ. V was pared by 4 bases and J by 5 bases, with 9 bases of the junction left unmatched. This CDR3 comprises 15 residues. The chain's CDR3 is CASSKGDRVNTEAFF. The CDR3 nucleotides are TGCGCCAGCAGCAAAGGGGACAGGGTAAATACTGAAGCTTTCTTT.

This clone was counted once. The genes are TRBV6-6 and TRBJ2-7, with 7 bases aligning to TRBD1. Germline CDR1 is MNHNY and CDR2 is SVGAGI (reference sequence). The CDR3 loop spans 14 amino acids. V dropped 6 bases and J dropped 0; count of bases not matched to a gene: 5. The DNA of the CDR3 is TGTGCCAGCAGCCAGACAGGGAGCTCCTACGAGCAGTACGTC. It translates to CASSQTGSSYEQYV.

This clone was picked up one time. The gene calls are TRBV6-1 and TRBJ1-6; no reliable D call. Trimming cost V 2 bases and J 10 bases, with 12 bases left between them. CDR1 and CDR2 (germline): MNHNS, SASEGT. The CDR3 runs to 14 residues. The CDR3 nucleotides read TGTGCCAGCAGTGAACTCTTGGGAGACTCACCCCTCCACTTT. Translating it yields CASSELLGDSPLHF.

This sequence joins TRBV2 and TRBJ1-2, with 7 bases lining up with TRBD1. CDR1 SNHLY and CDR2 FYNNEI come from the germline V gene. The trim removed 6 bases at V and 4 bases at J, leaving 5 bases unmatched. The CDR3 contains 13 residues. The CDR3 is CASRAGGTYGYTF. The CDR3 DNA sequence: TGTGCCAGCAGAGCAGGGGGAACCTATGGCTACACCTTC.

At least ten counts were recorded for this clone. The V and J genes are TRBV5-4 and TRBJ2-1; TRBD1 matches at 10 bases. V lost 0 bases, J lost 6 bases, and 3 bases stayed unmatched. Looked up from germline, CDR1 is SGHNT and CDR2 is YYREEE (reference sequence). The CDR3 has 15 amino acids. The CDR3 DNA follows: TGTGCCAGCAGCTTGGGAGGGACAGGGGCCAATGAGCAGTTCTTC. It codes for CASSLGGTGANEQFF.

The V and J genes are TRBV5-6 and TRBJ1-3, with 10 bases that match TRBD1. V dropped 1 base and J dropped 1; count of bases not matched to a gene: 5. The CDR3 contains 17 residues. CDR1 is SGHDT, CDR2 YYEEEE, per germline. The CDR3 bases are TGTGCCAGCAGCTTGCTCGACAGGGGGCCTTCTGGAAACACCATATATTTT. Its translation: CASSLLDRGPSGNTIYF.

CDR3 amino acids: CASSLDRGWDTQYF. CDR3 bases: TGTGCCAGCAGTCTGGATCGGGGGTGGGATACGCAGTATTTT. The chain joins TRBV2 to TRBJ2-3; possible D gene TRBD2, 6 bases. Germline assignment: CDR1 SNHLY and CDR2 FYNNEI. Trimming removed 5 bases at V and 6 bases at J, with 15 bases between. The CDR3 consists of 14 residues.

The chain recombines TRBV7-8 with TRBJ2-5, with 7 bases matching TRBD2. The CDR3 length is 14 residues. Germline assignment: CDR1 SGHVS and CDR2 FQNEAQ. V shed 3 bases and J 7 bases; nucleotides not matched to a gene: 8. The DNA for the CDR3 is TGTGCCAGCAGCTTTGATTTGAGCGGGGTGACCCAGTACTTC. Translated: CASSFDLSGVTQYF.

The chain combines TRBV9 with TRBJ1-6, with 7 bases lining up with TRBD1. The germline gives CDR1 SGDLS, CDR2 YYNGEE. J gave up 11 bases and V 0 bases, and 5 bases lay outside the gene matches. This CDR3 contains 14 residues. CDR3 protein: CASSVAEGAAPLHF. The CDR3 bases are TGTGCCAGCAGCGTAGCGGAGGGGGCAGCACCCCTCCACTTT.

V and J are TRBV24-1 and TRBJ2-2, with no clear D. Germline loops: CDR1 KGHDR, CDR2 SFDVKD. CDR3 length: 12 amino acids. The V gene lost 5 bases and the J gene lost 5 bases, with 5 bases spanning the gap. The CDR3 coding sequence is TGTGCCACCAGTGCCGGTACCGGGGAGCTGTTTTTT. It yields the protein CATSAGTGELFF.

The chain recombines TRBV27 with TRBJ2-1, with a tentative D call TRBD1 (6 bases). Germline V lookup: CDR1 MNHEY, CDR2 SMNVEV (reference sequence). V lost 5 bases and J 3 bases, leaving 17 bases between the germline ends. This CDR3 comprises 16 residues. The CDR3: CASSPTRGFGYNEQFF. The CDR3 bases are TGTGCCAGCAGTCCCACCAGGGGTTTCGGCTACAATGAGCAGTTCTTC.

V usage is TRBV19 and J usage is TRBJ2-4; D may be TRBD1 (5 bases). The CDR3 spans 15 residues. V dropped 6 bases and J dropped 0 bases, with 12 bases sitting between them. The germline CDR1 and CDR2 sequences are LNHDA and SQIVND (reference sequence). This CDR3 is CASSVLGLAKNIQYF. CDR3 DNA: TGTGCCAGTAGCGTCCTGGGGCTAGCCAAAAACATTCAGTACTTC. Variable domain in full (rest from reference TRBV19 and TRBJ2-4): DGGITQSPKYLFRKEGQNVTLSCEQNLNHDAMYWYRQDPGQGLRLIYYSQIVNDFQKGDIAEGYSVSREKKESFPLTVTSAQKNPTAFYLCASSVLGLAKNIQYFGAGTRLSVL.

The rearrangement joins TRBV2 to TRBJ1-4; a possible D gene is TRBD1 (6 bases). The CDR3 is 14 residues long. The V end was cut by 6 bases, the J end by 2 bases, with 10 bases between. Germline CDR1 and CDR2: SNHLY and FYNNEI. In nucleotides, the CDR3 is TGTGCCAGCAGGCGAGACAGGACTAATGAAAAACTGTTTTTT. It translates to CASRRDRTNEKLFF.

The chain joins TRBV19 to TRBJ2-3; 9 positions agree with TRBD1. Germline V gene lookup returns CDR1 LNHDA and CDR2 SQIVND (reference sequence). V lost 6 bases and J lost 0; bases outside the gene matches: 7. The CDR3 is 16 residues long. The CDR3: CASSEDRGGSTDTQYF. In DNA, the CDR3 is TGTGCCAGTAGCGAGGACAGGGGAGGTAGCACAGATACGCAGTATTTT.

The chain links TRBV2 to TRBJ2-5, with 9 positions matching TRBD1. V lost 5 bases, J lost 4 bases, and 2 bases stayed unmatched. Germline lookup yields CDR1 SNHLY and CDR2 FYNNEI. The CDR3 covers 13 residues. In nucleotides, the CDR3 is TGTGCCAGCAGTCGGGACAGGGTAGAGACCCAGTACTTC. This encodes CASSRDRVETQYF.

This chain connects TRBV7-8 to TRBJ2-1; 7 bases align to TRBD1. CDR1 is SGHVS, CDR2 FQNEAQ, per germline. V dropped 5 bases and J dropped 9; count of bases not matched to a gene: 13. There are 15 residues in the CDR3. The CDR3 sequence is CASSQRFLTGVEQFF. The CDR3 nucleotides read TGTGCCAGCAGCCAACGCTTCCTCACAGGGGTTGAGCAGTTCTTC.

The chain recombines TRBV19 with TRBJ1-2; D is possibly TRBD1 (6 bases). This CDR3 comprises 14 residues. The V end lost 6 bases, the J end lost 9 bases, and 20 bases lay between the germline ends. Germline values: CDR1 LNHDA, CDR2 SQIVND (reference sequence). CDR3 sequence (DNA): TGTGCCAGTAGCAACTTACAGGGTACGGGGCGCTACACCTTC. Translation: CASSNLQGTGRYTF.

V usage is TRBV12-3 or TRBV12-4 and J usage is TRBJ2-3; D perhaps matches TRBD1 (6 bases). The ends were cut back, 4 bases at V and 1 base at J, with 6 bases in the middle. The CDR3 is 13 amino acids. As DNA, the CDR3 is TGTGCCAGCAGTTACAGGGGCACAGATACGCAGTATTTT. Its translation is CASSYRGTDTQYF.